This entry describes one TCR beta chain. Its matching antigen is unknown. CDR3 length equals 18 residues. Germline loops: CDR1 PRHDT, CDR2 FYEKMQ (reference sequence). V dropped 0 bases and J dropped 2 bases, with 18 bases sitting between them. Time point: baseline, week 1 (first vaccination visit). Treatment of the sample: pre-vaccination baseline after standard-of-care therapy. New WHO grade 3 or 4 IDH1-mutant, ATRX-lost astrocytomas were present in all donors. The repertoire was sequenced with immunoSEQ multiplex PCR; TCRdb's copy has only in-frame clones and lacks some. Among more than 20,000 clones, approximately 90% were seen once, and the ten largest hold about 9.2%. This entry is derived from a study of a mutant IDH1 vaccine in newly diagnosed glioma. For the study at large: Patients got radiotherapy, temozolomide, or both beforehand, and most got both. The study's findings and limits: Pseudoprogression showed no apparent link to changes in top peripheral T cell clonotypes.

The sequencing here drew on PBMCs, taken from a glioma patient treated with radiotherapy, temozolomide or both. The gene calls are TRBV13 and TRBJ2-3; weak D call: TRBD2 (6 bases). The receptor's source is a man aged 25 to 45 with glioma. CDR3 DNA: TGTGCCAGCAGCTTAGGCCTTCGATCTAGCGTAACCACAGATACGCAGTATTTT. This gives the protein CASSLGLRSSVTTDTQYF.